Listed below are T cell receptor beta chains from one sample, sequenced in a study of blood T cell repertoires in COVID-19. TCRdb keeps only in-frame clones here, not all; method: immunoSEQ multiplex PCR. The sample holds 160,000 or so clones, 78% seen once. Sequencing was performed on peripheral blood. All receptors come from a woman of 80 years or more with acute or convalescent COVID-19. CDR3s include the opening cysteine and the closing phenylalanine or tryptophan. The order of the fields is clone size, J gene, V gene, D gene, CDR3 DNA, CDR3 protein. The D gene is left open where the match is weak. Part of the rows lack a size; the others show once, few, many or a class for expanded clones.

abundance: once; j_gene: TRBJ2-5; v_gene: TRBV30; d_gene: TRBD1; CDR3nt: TGTGCCTGGGGCCGGGACAGCCAAGAGACCCAGTACTTC; CDR3aa: CAWGRDSQETQYF
abundance: few; j_gene: TRBJ2-1; v_gene: TRBV5-1; d_gene: TRBD2; CDR3nt: TGCGCCAGCAGCGTCGGGAGGAATCGGAATGAGCAGTTCTTC; CDR3aa: CASSVGRNRNEQFF
abundance: -; j_gene: TRBJ2-3; v_gene: TRBV18; d_gene: TRBD2; CDR3nt: TGTGCCAGCTCACCTAGGACTAGCGACACAGATACGCAGTATTTT; CDR3aa: CASSPRTSDTDTQYF
abundance: -; j_gene: TRBJ2-1; v_gene: TRBV29-1; d_gene: -; CDR3nt: TGCAGCGTTGGGGCGGGGAATGAGCAGTTCTTC; CDR3aa: CSVGAGNEQFF
abundance: few; j_gene: TRBJ1-5; v_gene: TRBV28; d_gene: TRBD1; CDR3nt: TGTGCCAGCACCGACAGGGGTCGCAATCAGCCCCAGCATTTT; CDR3aa: CASTDRGRNQPQHF
abundance: many; j_gene: TRBJ2-2; v_gene: TRBV10-1; d_gene: -; CDR3nt: TGCGCCAGCAGCAGAGGGGACTTTGCGAACACCGGGGAGCTGTTTTTT; CDR3aa: CASSRGDFANTGELFF
abundance: -; j_gene: TRBJ1-1; v_gene: TRBV5-1; d_gene: TRBD1; CDR3nt: TGCGCCAGCAGCTTGGTATCAGGGGGCGTGACTGAAGCTTTCTTT; CDR3aa: CASSLVSGGVTEAFF
abundance: -; j_gene: TRBJ2-7; v_gene: TRBV9; d_gene: -; CDR3nt: TGTGCCAGCAGCTCCGGGTCGCTTTACGAGCAGTACTTC; CDR3aa: CASSSGSLYEQYF
abundance: -; j_gene: TRBJ2-3; v_gene: TRBV2; d_gene: -; CDR3nt: TGTGCCAGCAGTGCCGACTCAGATACGCAGTATTTT; CDR3aa: CASSADSDTQYF
abundance: -; j_gene: TRBJ2-7; v_gene: TRBV11-2; d_gene: TRBD1; CDR3nt: TGTGCCAGCAGCCCGGACAGGAGCACCTACGAGCAGTACTTC; CDR3aa: CASSPDRSTYEQYF
abundance: -; j_gene: TRBJ1-4; v_gene: TRBV5-1; d_gene: TRBD1; CDR3nt: TGCGCCAGCAGCTTCGGACAGGGTACTGAAAAACTGTTTTTT; CDR3aa: CASSFGQGTEKLFF
abundance: -; j_gene: TRBJ2-3; v_gene: TRBV2; d_gene: -; CDR3nt: TGTGCCAGCAGTAGACAGGGCACAGATACGCAGTATTTT; CDR3aa: CASSRQGTDTQYF
abundance: -; j_gene: TRBJ2-3; v_gene: TRBV4-2; d_gene: -; CDR3nt: TGTGCCAGCAGCTGGCCGGGGAGCACAGATACGCAGTATTTT; CDR3aa: CASSWPGSTDTQYF
abundance: -; j_gene: TRBJ2-1; v_gene: TRBV28; d_gene: TRBD1; CDR3nt: TGTGCCAGCAAGACCGACAGGGGCTCCTACAATGAGCAGTTCTTC; CDR3aa: CASKTDRGSYNEQFF
abundance: -; j_gene: TRBJ1-2; v_gene: TRBV30; d_gene: -; CDR3nt: TGTGCCTGGAGTGTACAGGCTAACTATGGCTACACCTTC; CDR3aa: CAWSVQANYGYTF
abundance: -; j_gene: TRBJ2-7; v_gene: TRBV11-2; d_gene: -; CDR3nt: TGTGCCAGCAGCAGGGAGGTAAACTACGAGCAGTACTTC; CDR3aa: CASSREVNYEQYF
abundance: once; j_gene: TRBJ2-5; v_gene: TRBV7-2; d_gene: TRBD1; CDR3nt: TGTGCCAGCAGCTTCCAGCAGGGGGCCCGGGAGACCCAGTACTTC; CDR3aa: CASSFQQGARETQYF
abundance: -; j_gene: TRBJ1-1; v_gene: TRBV19; d_gene: -; CDR3nt: TGTGCCAGTAGTATAGTCAGAGATAGGGAGGCTTTCTTT; CDR3aa: CASSIVRDREAFF